This T cell receptor beta chain was captured by sequencing in a study of B cell selection in AIRE deficiency. Study-wide findings and caveats: Only TCRbeta was sequenced; roughly 38% of shared healthy Treg sequences appeared in Tconv. Of some 3,300 shared Treg TCRbeta sequences, approximately 31% were healthy-only, approximately 10% patient-only. Shared Treg sequences were biased toward short CDR3s with few non-templated nucleotide insertions. Roughly 28% of healthy-shared Treg TCRbeta sequences appeared in patient Tconv cells.

The data were produced by immunoSEQ multiplex PCR, yet TCRdb's version contains in-frame clones alone and is incomplete. The sample has roughly 25,000 clones; approximately 96% are singletons. A remark on this clone: Its antigen is not known.

This CDR3 region has 15 residues. In germline, CDR1 is SGDLS, CDR2 YYNGEE. Trimming took 1 base from V and 7 from J, leaving 14 bases between them. CD4+CD127+ cells were sorted as the conventional CD4 T cells. The chain is built from TRBV9 and TRBJ2-2, with D possibly being TRBD2 (6 bases). This clonotype was sampled from a human donor with AIRE deficiency. The sequencing sample was made of conventional CD4+ T cells sorted from PBMCs. CDR3 sequence: CASSVWGRGGGELFF. For the CDR3, the DNA is TGTGCCAGCAGCGTATGGGGAAGGGGAGGCGGGGAGCTGTTTTTT.